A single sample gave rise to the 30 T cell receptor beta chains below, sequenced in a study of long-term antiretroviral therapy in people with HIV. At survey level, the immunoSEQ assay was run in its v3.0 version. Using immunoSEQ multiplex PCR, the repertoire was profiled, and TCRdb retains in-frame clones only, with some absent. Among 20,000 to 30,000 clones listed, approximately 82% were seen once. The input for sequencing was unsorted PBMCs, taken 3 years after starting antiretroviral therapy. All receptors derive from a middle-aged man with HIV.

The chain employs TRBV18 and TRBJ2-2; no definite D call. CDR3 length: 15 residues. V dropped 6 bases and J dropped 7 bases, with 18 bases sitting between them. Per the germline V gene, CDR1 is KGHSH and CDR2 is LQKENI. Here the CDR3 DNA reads TGTGCCAGCTCTCCCAGGACGCCGCTCGGCGGGGAGCTGTTTTTT. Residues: CASSPRTPLGGELFF.

The DNA of the CDR3 is TGTGCCAGCAGTTTACGGATAAATCAGCCCCAGCATTTT. Residues: CASSLRINQPQHF. The chain joins TRBV27 to TRBJ1-5; D is unclear. V gave up 2 bases and J gave up 4 bases, with 6 bases separating them. Germline V lookup: CDR1 MNHEY, CDR2 SMNVEV (reference sequence). The CDR3 length is 13 residues.

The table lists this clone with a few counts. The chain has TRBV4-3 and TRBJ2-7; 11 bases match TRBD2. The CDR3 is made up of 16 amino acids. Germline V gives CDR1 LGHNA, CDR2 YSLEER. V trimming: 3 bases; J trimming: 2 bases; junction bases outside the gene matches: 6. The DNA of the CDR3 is TGCGCCAGCAGCCACTCACGACTAGCGGGGACCTACGAGCAGTACTTC. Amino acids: CASSHSRLAGTYEQYF.

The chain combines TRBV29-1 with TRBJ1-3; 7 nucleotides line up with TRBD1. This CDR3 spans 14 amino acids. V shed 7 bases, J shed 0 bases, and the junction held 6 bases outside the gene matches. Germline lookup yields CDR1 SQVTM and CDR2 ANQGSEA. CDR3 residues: CSADRTGSGNTIYF. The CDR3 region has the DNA TGCAGCGCGGACAGGACCGGCTCTGGAAACACCATATATTTT.

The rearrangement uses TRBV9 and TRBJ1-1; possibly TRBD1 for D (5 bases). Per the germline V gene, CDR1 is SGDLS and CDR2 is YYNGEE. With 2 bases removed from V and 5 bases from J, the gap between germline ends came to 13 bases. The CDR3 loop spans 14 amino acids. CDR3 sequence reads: CASSVATGGTEAFF. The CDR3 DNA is TGTGCCAGCAGCGTCGCCACGGGGGGAACTGAAGCTTTCTTT.

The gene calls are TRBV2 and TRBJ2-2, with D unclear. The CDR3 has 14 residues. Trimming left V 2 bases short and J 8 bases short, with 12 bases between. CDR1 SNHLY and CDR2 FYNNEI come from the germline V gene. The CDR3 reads CASSERQIPGELFF. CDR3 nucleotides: TGTGCCAGCAGTGAACGGCAAATCCCAGGGGAGCTGTTTTTT.

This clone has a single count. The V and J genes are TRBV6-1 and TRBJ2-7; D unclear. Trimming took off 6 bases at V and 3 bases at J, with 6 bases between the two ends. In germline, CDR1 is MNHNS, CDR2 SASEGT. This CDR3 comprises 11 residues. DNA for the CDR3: TGTGCCAGCAGGCACTACTACGAGCAGTACTTC. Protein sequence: CASRHYYEQYF.

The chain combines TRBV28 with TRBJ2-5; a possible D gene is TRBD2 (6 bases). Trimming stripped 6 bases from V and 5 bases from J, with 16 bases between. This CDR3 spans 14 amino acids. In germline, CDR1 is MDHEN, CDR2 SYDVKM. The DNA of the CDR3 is TGTGCCAGCAGCCCAACCGGAGGGATTGAGACCCAGTACTTC. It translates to CASSPTGGIETQYF.

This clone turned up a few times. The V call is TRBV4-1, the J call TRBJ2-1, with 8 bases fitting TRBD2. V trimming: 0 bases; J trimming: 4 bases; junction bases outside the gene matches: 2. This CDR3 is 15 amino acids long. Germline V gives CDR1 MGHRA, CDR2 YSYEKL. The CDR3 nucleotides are TGCGCCAGCAGCCAAGAAACTAGCGGATACAATGAGCAGTTCTTC. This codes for CASSQETSGYNEQFF.

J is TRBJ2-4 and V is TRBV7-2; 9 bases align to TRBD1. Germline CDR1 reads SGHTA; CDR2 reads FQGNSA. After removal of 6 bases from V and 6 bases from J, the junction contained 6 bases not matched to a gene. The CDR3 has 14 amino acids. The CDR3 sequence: CASRPTGGPNIQYF. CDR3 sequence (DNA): TGTGCCAGCAGACCAACAGGGGGCCCAAACATTCAGTACTTC.

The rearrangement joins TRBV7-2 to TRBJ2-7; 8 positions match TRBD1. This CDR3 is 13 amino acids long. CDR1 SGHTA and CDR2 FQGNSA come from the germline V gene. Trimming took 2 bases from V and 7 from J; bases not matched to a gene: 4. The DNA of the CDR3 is TGTGCCAGCAGCTTAAGCAGGGGGCAGGAGCAGTACTTC. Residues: CASSLSRGQEQYF.

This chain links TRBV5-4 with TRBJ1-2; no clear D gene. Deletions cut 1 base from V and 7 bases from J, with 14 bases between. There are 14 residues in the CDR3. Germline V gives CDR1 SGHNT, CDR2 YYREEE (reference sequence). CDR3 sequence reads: CASSLLYEEGGYTF. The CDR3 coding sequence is TGTGCCAGCAGCTTGCTGTATGAGGAGGGTGGCTACACCTTC.

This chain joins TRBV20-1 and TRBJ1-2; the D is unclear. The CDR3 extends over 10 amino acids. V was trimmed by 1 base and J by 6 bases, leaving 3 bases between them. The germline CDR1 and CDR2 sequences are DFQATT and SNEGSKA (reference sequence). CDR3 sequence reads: CSARGNGYTF. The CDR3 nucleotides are TGCAGTGCTAGAGGGAATGGCTACACCTTC.

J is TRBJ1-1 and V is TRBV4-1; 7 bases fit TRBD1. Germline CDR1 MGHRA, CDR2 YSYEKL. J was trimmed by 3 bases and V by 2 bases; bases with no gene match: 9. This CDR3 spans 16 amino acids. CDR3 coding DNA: TGCGCCAGCAGCCAATATTTCAGGGGGTTCGACACTGAAGCTTTCTTT. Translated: CASSQYFRGFDTEAFF.

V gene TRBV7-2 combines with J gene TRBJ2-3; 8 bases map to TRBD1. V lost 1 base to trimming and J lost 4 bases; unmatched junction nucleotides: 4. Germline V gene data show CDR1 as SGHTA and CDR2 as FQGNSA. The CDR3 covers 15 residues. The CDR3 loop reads CASSLEGQGADTQYF. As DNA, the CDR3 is TGTGCCAGCAGCTTAGAAGGACAGGGTGCAGATACGCAGTATTTT. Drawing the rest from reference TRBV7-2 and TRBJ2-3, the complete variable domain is GAGVSQSPSNKVTEKGKDVELRCDPISGHTALYWYRQSLGQGLEFLIYFQGNSAPDKSGLPSDRFSAERTGGSVSTLTIQRTQQEDSAVYLCASSLEGQGADTQYFGPGTRLTVL.

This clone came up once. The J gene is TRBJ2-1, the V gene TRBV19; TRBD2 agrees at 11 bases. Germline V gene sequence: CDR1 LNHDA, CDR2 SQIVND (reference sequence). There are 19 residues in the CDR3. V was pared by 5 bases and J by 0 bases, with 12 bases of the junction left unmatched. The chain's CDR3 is CASSPGPGLADRSYNEQFF. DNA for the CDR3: TGTGCCAGTAGTCCGGGACCGGGACTAGCGGATCGCTCCTACAATGAGCAGTTCTTC.

The chain's CDR3 is CASSFGTGREETQYF. CDR3 DNA: TGTGCCAGCAGTTTCGGGACTGGGAGGGAAGAGACCCAGTACTTC. The chain couples TRBV6-6 to TRBJ2-5; 7 nucleotides match TRBD2. The CDR3 spans 15 residues. CDR1 is MNHNY and CDR2 is SVGAGI in the germline V gene (reference sequence). V was pared by 4 bases and J by 3 bases, with 8 bases of the junction left unmatched.

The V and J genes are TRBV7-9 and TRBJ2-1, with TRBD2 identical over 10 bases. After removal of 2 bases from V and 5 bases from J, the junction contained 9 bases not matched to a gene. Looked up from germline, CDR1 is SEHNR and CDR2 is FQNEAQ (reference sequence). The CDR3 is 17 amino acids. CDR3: CASSLYGSGRSDNEQFF. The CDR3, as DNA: TGTGCCAGCAGCTTATATGGTAGCGGGAGGAGCGACAATGAGCAGTTCTTC. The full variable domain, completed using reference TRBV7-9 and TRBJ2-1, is DTGVSQNPRHKITKRGQNVTFRCDPISEHNRLYWYRQTLGQGPEFLTYFQNEAQLEKSRLLSDRFSAERPKGSFSTLEIQRTEQGDSAMYLCASSLYGSGRSDNEQFFGPGTRLTVL.

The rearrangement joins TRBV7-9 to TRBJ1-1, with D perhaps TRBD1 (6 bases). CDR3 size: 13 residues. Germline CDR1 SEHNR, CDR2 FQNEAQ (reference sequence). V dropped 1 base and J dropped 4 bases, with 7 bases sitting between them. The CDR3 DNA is TGTGCCAGCAGCTTAGAAGGGGGCACTGAAGCTTTCTTT. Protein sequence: CASSLEGGTEAFF.

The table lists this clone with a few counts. Here the CDR3 reads CASSQKTGTPEAFF. CDR3 coding DNA: TGTGCCAGCAGCCAAAAGACGGGTACCCCTGAAGCTTTCTTT. The J gene is TRBJ1-1, the V gene TRBV14, with D uncertain. CDR3 length: 14 residues. The germline V gene has CDR1 SGHDN and CDR2 FVKESK. Deletions cut 2 bases from V and 6 bases from J, with 13 bases between.

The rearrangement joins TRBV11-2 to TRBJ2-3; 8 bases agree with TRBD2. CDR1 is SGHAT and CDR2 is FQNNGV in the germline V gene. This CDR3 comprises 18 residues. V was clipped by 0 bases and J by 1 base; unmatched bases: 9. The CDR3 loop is CASSLDFPGTRGTDTQYF. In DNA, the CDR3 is TGTGCCAGCAGCTTAGATTTTCCAGGGACTAGGGGCACAGATACGCAGTATTTT. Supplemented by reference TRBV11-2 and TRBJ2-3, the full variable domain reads EAGVAQSPRYKIIEKRQSVAFWCNPISGHATLYWYQQILGQGPKLLIQFQNNGVVDDSQLPKDRFSAERLKGVDSTLKIQPAKLEDSAVYLCASSLDFPGTRGTDTQYFGPGTRLTVL.

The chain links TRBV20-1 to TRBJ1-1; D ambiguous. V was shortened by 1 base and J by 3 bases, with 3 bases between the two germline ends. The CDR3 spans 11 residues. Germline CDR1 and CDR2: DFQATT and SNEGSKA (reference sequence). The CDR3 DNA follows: TGCAGTGCTAGAGTGGACACTGAAGCTTTCTTT. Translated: CSARVDTEAFF.

This CDR3 is CASSLEGGARANVLTF. CDR3 bases: TGTGCCAGCAGCTTGGAAGGTGGGGCTAGGGCCAACGTCCTGACTTTC. This chain joins TRBV5-4 and TRBJ2-6; D may be TRBD1 (5 bases). CDR3 size: 16 residues. The V and J ends lost 0 bases and 5 bases respectively, with 12 bases between them. CDR1 and CDR2 (germline): SGHNT, YYREEE (reference sequence).

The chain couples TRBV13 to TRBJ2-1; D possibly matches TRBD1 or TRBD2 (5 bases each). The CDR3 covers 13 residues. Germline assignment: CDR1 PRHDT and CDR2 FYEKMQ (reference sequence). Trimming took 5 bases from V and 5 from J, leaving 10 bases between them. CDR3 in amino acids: CASSRGADNEQFF. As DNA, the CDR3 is TGTGCCAGCAGCAGGGGAGCCGACAATGAGCAGTTCTTC. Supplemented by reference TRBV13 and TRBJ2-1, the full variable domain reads AAGVIQSPRHLIKEKRETATLKCYPIPRHDTVYWYQQGPGQDPQFLISFYEKMQSDKGSIPDRFSAQQFSDYHSELNMSSLELGDSALYFCASSRGADNEQFFGPGTRLTVL.

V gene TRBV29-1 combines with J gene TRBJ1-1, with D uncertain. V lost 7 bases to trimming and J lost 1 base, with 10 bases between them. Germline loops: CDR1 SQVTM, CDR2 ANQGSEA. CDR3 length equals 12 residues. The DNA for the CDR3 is TGCAGCGCCACCCCCAGGAACACTGAAGCTTTCTTT. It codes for CSATPRNTEAFF.

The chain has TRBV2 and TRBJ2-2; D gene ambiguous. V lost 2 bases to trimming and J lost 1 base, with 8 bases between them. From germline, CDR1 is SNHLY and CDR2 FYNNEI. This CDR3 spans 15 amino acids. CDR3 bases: TGTGCCAGCAGTGAAAGGGCACGGAACACCGGGGAGCTGTTTTTT. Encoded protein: CASSERARNTGELFF.

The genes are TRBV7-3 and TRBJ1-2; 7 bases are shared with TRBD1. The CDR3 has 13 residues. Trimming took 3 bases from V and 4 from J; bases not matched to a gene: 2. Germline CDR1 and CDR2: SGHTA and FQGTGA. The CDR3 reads CASSFTGAYGYTF. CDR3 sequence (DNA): TGTGCCAGCAGCTTCACAGGGGCCTATGGCTACACCTTC.

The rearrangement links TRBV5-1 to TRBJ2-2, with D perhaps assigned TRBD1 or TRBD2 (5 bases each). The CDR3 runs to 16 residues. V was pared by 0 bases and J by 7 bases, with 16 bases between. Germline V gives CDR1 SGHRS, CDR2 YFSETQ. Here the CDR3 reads CASSLAGTRMDGELFF. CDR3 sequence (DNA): TGCGCCAGCAGCTTGGCCGGGACCCGGATGGACGGGGAGCTGTTTTTT.

In DNA form, the CDR3 reads TGTGCCAGCAGTTACCAGGGGGAGGTCGACGAGCAGTACTTC. Protein sequence: CASSYQGEVDEQYF. The chain links TRBV6-6 to TRBJ2-7; a possible D gene is TRBD1 (7 bases). Between the trimmed V and J ends, which lost 2 bases and 5 bases, there was a span of 13 bases. The germline CDR1 and CDR2 sequences are MNHNY and SVGAGI (reference sequence). CDR3 length equals 14 residues.

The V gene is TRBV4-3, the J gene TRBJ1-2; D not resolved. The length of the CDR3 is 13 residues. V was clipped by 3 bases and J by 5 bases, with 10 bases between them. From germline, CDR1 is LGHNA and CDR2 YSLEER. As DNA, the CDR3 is TGCGCCAGCAGCCAGGCCCTTGGTTATGGCTACACCTTC. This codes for CASSQALGYGYTF.